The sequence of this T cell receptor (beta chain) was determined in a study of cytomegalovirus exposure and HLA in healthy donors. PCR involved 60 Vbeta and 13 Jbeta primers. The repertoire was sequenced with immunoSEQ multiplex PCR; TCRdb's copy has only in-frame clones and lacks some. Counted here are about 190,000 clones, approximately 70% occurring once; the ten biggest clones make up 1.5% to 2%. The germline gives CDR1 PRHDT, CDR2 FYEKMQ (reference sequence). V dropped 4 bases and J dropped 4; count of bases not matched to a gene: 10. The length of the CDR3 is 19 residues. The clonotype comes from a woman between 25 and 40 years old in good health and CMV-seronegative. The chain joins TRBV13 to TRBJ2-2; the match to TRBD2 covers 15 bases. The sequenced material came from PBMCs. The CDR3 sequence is CASSSRTSGRALGTGELFF. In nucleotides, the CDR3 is TGTGCCAGCAGCTCCCGGACTAGCGGGAGGGCCCTGGGCACCGGGGAGCTGTTTTTT.